This T cell receptor beta chain was captured in a study of cytomegalovirus exposure and HLA in healthy donors. About the research overall: Unique TCRs from HLA-typed donors, 85 million to 100 million of them, were held in an early data release. Notes on the study in general: Common viral pathogens seemed to be connected with several of the most significant clusters, according to a later analysis. It was confirmed in vitro that a few of the CMV-associated chains were specific for CMV antigens.

As regards this clone: Its matching antigen is unknown.

V lost 3 bases, J lost 5 bases, and 2 bases stayed unmatched. The CDR3 covers 15 residues. The germline V gene encodes CDR1 SGHVS and CDR2 FNYEAQ. It was with 60 Vbeta and 13 Jbeta primers that the PCR ran. This table comes from immunoSEQ multiplex PCR, and its TCRdb copy is limited to in-frame clones, with some not included. The repertoire has approximately 160,000 clones, over 60% of them found once; the top ten carry 0.5% to 0.85%. The gene calls are TRBV7-6 and TRBJ1-6; 9 bases are shared with TRBD1. What was sequenced was PBMCs. This TCR was sampled from a male donor in good health and CMV-seronegative. In DNA, the CDR3 is TGTGCCAGCAGCTTCCGGGACAGGGATAATTCACCCCTCCACTTT. This translates into CASSFRDRDNSPLHF. The full variable domain, its missing parts supplied by reference TRBV7-6 and TRBJ1-6, is GAGVSQSPRYKVTKRGQDVALRCDPISGHVSLYWYRQALGQGPEFLTYFNYEAQQDKSGLPNDRFSAERPEGSISTLTIQRTEQRDSAMYRCASSFRDRDNSPLHFGNGTRLTVT.